A selection of T cell receptor beta chains follows, all from one sample in a study of T cell repertoires in cytomegalovirus infection. TCRdb re-derived calls from the reads in MiXCR, one entry per CDR3 protein. The table records 250,000 to 300,000 distinct CDR3 sequences, about 13% of them present only once. The sequencing input was PBMCs. The receptors were gathered from a human donor in good health (CMV status not recorded). Some clones in this sample may be carry-over from other donors' samples. The CDR3 runs from the conserved cysteine through the conserved F or W. The D gene is left open where the match is weak. Some rows mark clone size as missing; the rest say once, few, many or name a class of expanded clone.

many	TRBV14	TRBJ1-4	TRBD1	CASSQDLGGQGGELFF	TGTGCCAGCAGCCAAGATCTGGGAGGACAGGGGGGCGAACTGTTTTTT
few	TRBV20-1	TRBJ1-3	NA	CSARDTTASGNTIYF	TGCAGTGCTAGAGATACGACAGCCTCTGGAAACACCATATATTTT
many	TRBV27	TRBJ2-1	TRBD2	CASSPVGTSGYNEQFF	TGTGCCAGCAGTCCCGTCGGGACTAGCGGTTACAATGAGCAGTTCTTC
few	TRBV14	TRBJ2-7	NA	CASSWQPYEQYF	TGTGCCAGCAGCTGGCAGCCCTACGAGCAGTACTTC
NA	TRBV4-1	TRBJ1-1	NA	CASSQAQGNTEAFF	TGCGCCAGCAGCCAAGCTCAGGGGAACACTGAAGCTTTCTTT
few	TRBV20-1	TRBJ2-5	TRBD2	CSAPIVAGGPGETQYF	TGCAGTGCCCCGATTGTAGCGGGAGGGCCAGGAGAGACCCAGTACTTC
many	TRBV5-1	TRBJ2-7	TRBD1	CASSIRDRGIEQYF	TGCGCCAGCAGCATCCGGGACAGGGGAATCGAGCAGTACTTC
few	TRBV20-1	TRBJ2-4	NA	CSALDPAKNIQYF	TGCAGTGCTCTGGACCCAGCCAAAAACATTCAGTACTTC
many	TRBV7-8	TRBJ2-2	NA	CASSLGVVSNTGELFF	TGTGCCAGCAGCTTAGGAGTGGTCAGTAACACCGGGGAGCTGTTTTTT
many	TRBV7-9	TRBJ2-1	NA	CASSLFRVQSNEQFF	TGTGCCAGCAGCTTATTCAGGGTTCAGAGCAATGAGCAGTTCTTC
once	TRBV18	TRBJ2-1	NA	CASSPTQVNEQFF	TGTGCCAGCTCACCCACACAGGTCAATGAGCAGTTCTTC